This TCR beta chain was profiled in a study of post-analysis software for immune sequencing data. As regards this clonotype: The antigen is unknown. One end of the junction is discordant with germline, which a read error may explain.

The CDR3 is 15 amino acids. The TCR beta cDNA libraries contained unique molecular identifiers. In TCRdb, the PCR reads were re-called with MiXCR into one record per CDR3 protein. This repertoire shows 380,000 or so distinct CDR3 sequences, roughly 30% found once; its top ten account for 13%. Study-wide results and caveats: Patients had higher frequencies than controls of roughly five TRBV segments, including TRBV5-6, TRBV5-1 and TRBV20-1. Compared against controls, patients with multiple sclerosis displayed significantly lower normalized Chao1 diversity.

Sequenced: blood. This chain links TRBV12-3 or TRBV12-4 with TRBJ1-2, with 7 positions matching TRBD1. The sequence came from a girl aged 5-17 years with multiple sclerosis. The CDR3 nucleotides read TGTGCCGGCAGCCTACTAGGGGGCGCGGGCTATGGCTACACCTTC. This codes for CAGSLLGGAGYGYTF.